This TCR beta chain was found in a study of blood T cell repertoires in COVID-19 (dated by TCRdb to 2020 to 2022). In terms of the full investigation: The collaborator samples originated in the United States, Italy and Spain and spanned the acute and convalescent phases of COVID-19. Where HLA class I and class II types were available, the types were taken from metadata supplied by the sample provider, not from assay-based typing. The dataset comprised deeply sampled blood TCRbeta repertoires from subjects exposed to, actively infected with, or recovered from COVID-19. The repertoires were made available in a free public database intended to serve as a resource for research on the immune response to SARS-CoV-2. The material from the prospective study consisted of cDNA or gDNA derived from T cells, B-cell-depleted T cells, or PBMCs. Samples came from the ongoing ImmuneRACE study (first 160 participants) plus 1,254 subjects from 6 global collaborators. The sample metadata nearly always contained a de-identified subject ID, COVID-19 status, age in years and sex.

Between the V and J ends, shortened by 5 bases and 10 bases respectively, the junction contains 15 bases. The CDR3 runs 13 amino acids, cysteine and phenylalanine included. Only the CDR3 portion is preserved as DNA: 39 bases, with reading frame beginning at the first base. The germline V gene sets CDR1 to SGHVS and CDR2 to FNYEAQ. Study-level results and caveats: Clinical and demographic metadata were provided uncurated, with the amount varying by source and participant.

A few counts support this clone. The antigen this receptor binds is unknown. Nothing much larger sits one base from this clone, and base qualities are not available. The collaborating institutions used their own protocols to collect whole blood in K2EDTA tubes. Collaborator samples were shipped for TCRbeta analysis as frozen whole blood, isolated PBMCs, or DNA extracted from either sample type. TCRbeta CDR3 regions were amplified from genomic DNA by means of the immunoSEQ Assay, a bias-controlled multiplex PCR. The authors' analysis ran thus. The number of nucleated cells in each sample was estimated by amplification of reference gene primers within the assay. To quantify the absolute abundance of each unique TCRbeta CDR3 rearrangement, sequence reads were collapsed and filtered. For each sample, productive Simpson clonality was calculated as the square root of Simpson's diversity index over productive rearrangements. The table was pulled from immuneACCESS by TCRdb, which kept in-frame rearrangements only. Such tables lose some clones; where checked, under half of the loss comes from unresolved V genes, and the rest has no known cause. V and J calls plus clone size are reproduced from that table; the DNA served to infer D and trimming. The sample yields approximately 210,000 clones; 84% were counted once. The top ten hold 20% of the sample.

This chain is built from TRBV7-6 and TRBJ1-5; a tentative D match to TRBD1 spans 5 bases. The TCR sequence derives from a man aged 25 to 40 with active or convalescent COVID-19. The sample consisted of peripheral blood. The CDR3 corresponds to CASSPGPGGPQHF. The sequenced DNA is TGTGCCAGCAGCCCGGGCCCGGGGGGACCCCAGCATTTT.